This entry lists 19 T cell receptor beta chains sequenced from one sample in a study of T cell responses to AZD1222 COVID-19 vaccine. Here immunoSEQ multiplex PCR was the method, and the copy in TCRdb shows in-frame clones only, minus some. Altogether tens of thousands of clones are present, nearly 90% being singletons, with the ten largest covering about a tenth. Sequences were derived from peripheral blood, sampled 28 days after the second AZD1222 dose. The receptors were sampled from an adult who received the AZD1222 COVID-19 vaccine.

This chain uses TRBV7-7 with TRBJ2-1, with D possibly being TRBD2 (5 bases). From germline, CDR1 is SSHAT and CDR2 FNYEAQ (reference sequence). The CDR3 has 15 amino acids. Trimming pared 5 bases from V and 2 bases from J, leaving 13 bases between. This CDR3 reads CASSPGIFTYNEQFF. CDR3 nucleotide sequence: TGTGCCAGCAGCCCCGGGATCTTCACCTACAATGAGCAGTTCTTC.

The chain carries TRBV25-1 and TRBJ1-1, with 9 bases matching TRBD1. The CDR3 spans 15 residues. Looked up from germline, CDR1 is MGHDK and CDR2 is SYGVNS. The J segment lost 1 base and the V segment lost 8 bases, leaving 8 bases of the junction unmatched. The CDR3 DNA follows: TGTGCCAGCGTAAACAGGGGGCGAGGGAACACTGAAGCTTTCTTT. Protein sequence: CASVNRGRGNTEAFF.

The V call is TRBV4-3, the J call TRBJ2-7; tentative D call: TRBD1 (5 bases). V lost 1 base and J lost 2, with 18 bases in between. CDR3 length equals 17 residues. CDR1 and CDR2 from the germline V gene are LGHNA and YSLEER. The CDR3 loop is CASSQGAFGHMTYEQYF. DNA of the CDR3: TGCGCCAGCAGCCAAGGGGCCTTTGGACACATGACCTACGAGCAGTACTTC.

This chain uses TRBV30 with TRBJ2-5; TRBD2 agrees at 12 bases. Germline CDR1 is GTSNPN and CDR2 is SVGIG (reference sequence). The CDR3 length is 14 residues. The J segment lost 5 bases and the V segment lost 3 bases, leaving 4 bases of the junction unmatched. In DNA, the CDR3 is TGTGCCTGGAGCGGCGGGACTAGCGGGGAGACCCAGTACTTC. This gives the protein CAWSGGTSGETQYF.

This rearrangement joins TRBV12-3 or TRBV12-4 to TRBJ2-2; D not certain. Trimming pared 6 bases from V and 5 bases from J, leaving 10 bases between. This CDR3 contains 13 residues. The CDR3 DNA is TGTGCCAGCAGCCCTTTGGAGACCGGGGAGCTGTTTTTT. Its translation: CASSPLETGELFF.

V gene TRBV7-8 combines with J gene TRBJ2-7; D is perhaps TRBD1 or TRBD2 (5 bases each). The germline V gene encodes CDR1 SGHVS and CDR2 FQNEAQ. The CDR3 spans 13 residues. V was shortened by 0 bases and J by 4 bases, with 7 bases between the two germline ends. The CDR3 here is CASSLAGTYEQYV. The CDR3 DNA reads TGTGCCAGCAGCTTAGCGGGGACGTACGAGCAGTACGTC.

The chain is built from TRBV12-5 and TRBJ2-2; D not certain. V lost 11 bases and J lost 5, with 18 bases in between. Germline V CDR1 and CDR2: LGHNT, FRNRAP. The CDR3 sequence is 14 residues long. For the CDR3, the DNA is TGTGCTCCCCTTGGAGCGACGCGGACCGGGGAGCTGTTTTTT. This translates into CAPLGATRTGELFF.

The chain links TRBV11-1 to TRBJ2-2; no clear D. V gave up 2 bases and J gave up 7 bases, with 14 bases separating them. CDR3 length: 15 residues. Germline CDR1 SGHAT, CDR2 FQDESV (reference sequence). Here the CDR3 reads CASSLYGAKGGELFF. CDR3 nucleotides: TGTGCCAGCAGCTTATACGGCGCAAAAGGCGGGGAGCTGTTTTTT.

V gene TRBV11-2 combines with J gene TRBJ1-4; 7 nucleotides line up with TRBD1. Germline V gene data show CDR1 as SGHAT and CDR2 as FQNNGV. The CDR3 spans 15 residues. The junction had 1 base not matched to a gene; V was cut back by 1 base and J by 2 bases. This chain's CDR3 is CASSLVRGTNEKLFF. The CDR3, as DNA: TGTGCCAGCAGCTTAGTCAGGGGGACTAATGAAAAACTGTTTTTT.

The chain employs TRBV3-1 (or the pseudogene TRBV3-2) and TRBJ2-1, with 13 bases fitting TRBD2. V trimming: 5 bases; J trimming: 9 bases; junction bases outside the gene matches: 13. The CDR3 covers 17 residues. The germline V gene has CDR1 LGHDT and CDR2 YNNKEL (reference sequence). The CDR3 region has the DNA TGTGCCAGCAGCTCATTACTAGCGGGAGGGAGGGGAGGTGAGCAGTTCTTC. Its protein is CASSSLLAGGRGGEQFF.

The V gene is TRBV7-8, the J gene TRBJ1-4, with a weak D call TRBD1 (5 bases). The CDR3 extends over 13 amino acids. Germline assignment: CDR1 SGHVS and CDR2 FQNEAQ. With 5 bases removed from V and 4 bases from J, the gap between germline ends came to 8 bases. The CDR3 DNA follows: TGTGCCAGCAGCGCAGGGATTAATGAAAAACTGTTTTTT. This gives the protein CASSAGINEKLFF.

The rearrangement joins TRBV3-1 (or the pseudogene TRBV3-2) to TRBJ1-4, with a possible D match to TRBD1 (6 bases). Trimming removed 6 bases at V and 4 bases at J, with 12 bases between. CDR3 length: 14 amino acids. The germline gives CDR1 LGHDT, CDR2 YNNKEL (reference sequence). The CDR3 DNA follows: TGTGCCAGCAGGCTACAGGGAGGTAATGAAAAACTGTTTTTT. Translation: CASRLQGGNEKLFF.

CDR3 sequence reads: CASSPITGTSWGGTGELFF. The CDR3 nucleotides read TGCGCCAGCAGCCCGATTACCGGGACTTCCTGGGGGGGCACCGGGGAGCTGTTTTTT. V gene TRBV5-1 combines with J gene TRBJ2-2, with TRBD2 matching over 7 bases. V lost 4 bases to trimming and J lost 4 bases; unmatched junction nucleotides: 19. From germline, CDR1 is SGHRS and CDR2 YFSETQ. The CDR3 spans 19 residues.

The chain combines TRBV6-5 with TRBJ1-2; unclear D gene. V was trimmed by 8 bases and J by 5 bases, leaving 9 bases between them. Germline V CDR1 and CDR2: MNHEY, SVGAGI. This CDR3 contains 11 residues. This CDR3 is CASRALYGYTF. In DNA form, the CDR3 reads TGTGCCAGCCGGGCCCTTTATGGCTACACCTTC.

The V gene is TRBV3-1 (or the pseudogene TRBV3-2), the J gene TRBJ1-2; the D gene is possibly TRBD1 (5 bases). Trimming took 0 bases from V and 4 from J, leaving 15 bases between them. The CDR3 length is 16 residues. In germline, CDR1 is LGHDT, CDR2 YNNKEL (reference sequence). In nucleotides, the CDR3 is TGTGCCAGCAGCCAAGATTACAGGCCGCTCACCTATGGCTACACCTTC. Encoded protein: CASSQDYRPLTYGYTF.

The DNA of the CDR3 is TGTGCCTGGAGTGTCGGACAGGGTATGGGTGGAAACACCATATATTTT. Its protein is CAWSVGQGMGGNTIYF. The chain employs TRBV30 and TRBJ1-3; 8 nucleotides align to TRBD1. CDR3 length equals 16 residues. V trimming: 0 bases; J trimming: 3 bases; junction bases outside the gene matches: 7. Germline-derived CDR1 and CDR2 are GTSNPN and SVGIG (reference sequence).

The chain joins TRBV7-2 to TRBJ2-5, with 7 bases lining up with TRBD1. V gave up 3 bases and J gave up 0 bases; unmatched junction bases: 4. Germline V gives CDR1 SGHTA, CDR2 FQGNSA. The CDR3 is 15 amino acids. The CDR3 DNA reads as TGTGCCAGCAGCTTGGGACAGAGCTACCAAGAGACCCAGTACTTC. This gives the protein CASSLGQSYQETQYF.

This clone has only one observation. The chain links TRBV12-3 or TRBV12-4 to TRBJ1-2; D remains ambiguous. This CDR3 contains 13 residues. Deletions cut 1 base from V and 2 bases from J, with 5 bases between. The CDR3 is CASSLVENYGYTF. The CDR3 coding sequence is TGTGCCAGCAGTTTAGTAGAGAACTATGGCTACACCTTC.

The J gene is TRBJ2-1, the V gene TRBV11-3, with D unclear. The V end lost 3 bases, the J end lost 6 bases, and 15 bases lay between the germline ends. There are 15 residues in the CDR3. Germline V lookup: CDR1 SGHNT, CDR2 YENEEA. The CDR3 nucleotides are TGTGCCAGCAGCTTTTCAGGAAGTCTGGGCAATGAGCAGTTCTTC. Amino acid sequence: CASSFSGSLGNEQFF. The variable domain in full, completed from reference TRBV11-3 and TRBJ2-1, reads EAGVVQSPRYKIIEKKQPVAFWCNPISGHNTLYWYLQNLGQGPELLIRYENEEAVDDSQLPKDRFSAERLKGVDSTLKIQPAELGDSAVYLCASSFSGSLGNEQFFGPGTRLTVL.